This T cell receptor beta chain was observed in a study of blood T cell repertoires in COVID-19. Across the whole study: T cells, B-cell-depleted T cells, or PBMCs provided the cDNA or gDNA that served as material.

Participants, about 18 to 90 years old, spanned around 25 US areas. Two negative PCRs, clearance, or symptom resolution had been documented for recovered Cohort 3 donors. Sequencing used immunoSEQ multiplex PCR; TCRdb keeps in-frame clones, though not all of them. Here the sample spans nearly 400,000 clones, roughly nine tenths being singletons. CDR3 length: 17 amino acids. The chain joins TRBV21-1 to TRBJ2-1; TRBD2 is the table's D call, not checked against the DNA. TRBV21-1 is a pseudogene segment. The source is a woman in her twenties or thirties who had recovered from COVID-19. The sequenced sample consisted of PBMCs or T cells enriched from blood (not recorded which). CDR3 DNA sequence: TGTGCCAGCAGCAAAGAACCGAGAGCGGGAGGTTACAATGAGCAGTTCTTC. This gives the protein CASSKEPRAGGYNEQFF.